These T cell receptor beta chains were read from a single sample in a study of blood T cell repertoires in COVID-19. The table came from immunoSEQ multiplex PCR; TCRdb's copy has only in-frame clones and leaves some out. The sample shows roughly 260,000 clones, 70% to 90% of them seen only once. The sequenced sample was peripheral blood. The receptors come from a woman aged 45-65 years with acute or convalescent COVID-19. Both conserved end residues are trimmed from each CDR3.

len: 13
v_gene: TRBV27
CDR3aa: ASRGGAAVNYGYT

len: 11
v_gene: TRBV5-1
CDR3aa: ASSLDGGTEAF

len: 10
v_gene: TRBV27
CDR3aa: ASSPHGRHLH

len: 10
v_gene: TRBV12-3/TRBV12-4
CDR3aa: ASSRTDEKLF

len: 13
v_gene: TRBV9
CDR3aa: ASSVAGSGIYEQY

len: 13
v_gene: TRBV20-1
CDR3aa: SASPGQGAVKPQH

len: 9
v_gene: TRBV12-3/TRBV12-4
CDR3aa: ASSLDVEAF

len: 11
v_gene: TRBV2
CDR3aa: ASSVAREETQY

len: 13
v_gene: TRBV2
CDR3aa: ASTLPRGSYNEQF

len: 13
v_gene: TRBV27
CDR3aa: ASSPRQGGADTQY

len: 14
v_gene: TRBV7-3
CDR3aa: ASSLPARKLQETQY

len: 16
v_gene: TRBV3-1/TRBV3-2
CDR3aa: ASSYLSLSTSGANVLT

len: 13
v_gene: TRBV5-1
CDR3aa: ASSGAGQGHTEAF

len: 13
v_gene: TRBV4-3
CDR3aa: ASSWDRMNTGELF

len: 12
v_gene: TRBV6-2/TRBV6-3
CDR3aa: ASSSRATYNEQF

len: 13
v_gene: TRBV10-2
CDR3aa: ASSPPGQLGEKLF

len: 14
v_gene: TRBV9
CDR3aa: ASSVGAGVGGQPQH

len: 11
v_gene: TRBV28
CDR3aa: ASSFPGSYGYT

len: 12
v_gene: TRBV7-2
CDR3aa: ASSLPGPPREQF

len: 13
v_gene: TRBV11-2
CDR3aa: ASSLGAGGTDTQY

len: 12
v_gene: TRBV9
CDR3aa: ASSARTGNTEAF

len: 16
v_gene: TRBV4-2
CDR3aa: ASSPAIRGREGYNEQF

len: 12
v_gene: TRBV28
CDR3aa: ASSFGSSYNEQF

len: 14
v_gene: TRBV28
CDR3aa: ASSLAAGRDGGELF

len: 11
v_gene: TRBV29-1
CDR3aa: SVDRGTNEKLF

len: 12
v_gene: TRBV6-5
CDR3aa: ASRHRDRLSEQF

len: 13
v_gene: TRBV9
CDR3aa: ASTRGPSNTGELF

len: 13
v_gene: TRBV7-3
CDR3aa: ASSLRQGADTEAF

len: 13
v_gene: TRBV5-1
CDR3aa: ASSFTGLLTDEQF

len: 10
v_gene: TRBV28
CDR3aa: ASSDWGNTIY

len: 16
v_gene: TRBV5-4
CDR3aa: ASSSGTSGNRVGNEQF